This TCR beta chain appears in the sequencing data of a study of Ad26.COV2.S vaccination and SARS-CoV-2 variants (dated by TCRdb to the early 2020s). Regarding the study in general: Vaccine-arm donors were drawn from COV1001, a multicentre, randomized, double-blind, placebo-controlled phase I-IIa trial of Ad26.COV2.S in healthy adults. Ad26.COV2.S was given intramuscularly at 5x10^10 or 1x10^11 viral particles, as a single shot or as two shots 56 days apart. TCRbeta repertoire sequencing was used to assess the specificity and breadth of SARS-CoV-2-reactive T cell receptors after Ad26.COV2.S vaccination. The TCR-sequenced set comprised approximately 32 samples: some 19 Ad26.COV2.S vaccine recipients, 5 placebo recipients and 8 SARS-CoV-2 convalescent individuals. Participants in the trial were split at random into five groups of five each, receiving low-dose or high-dose Ad26.COV2.S once or twice, or else placebo on both occasions. Investigators remained blinded to trial group allocation during experiments and outcome assessment.

Per the publication, the treatment or condition label means: some 19 received Ad26.COV2.S at low or high dose, single or two shots; 5 received placebo; per-sample allocation not given. Repertoires of vaccine and placebo recipients were sequenced from samples collected on day 63 after the first injection. Cohort 1b enrolled 20 to 30 adults aged 18-55 years at a single site in Boston, USA, between 29 July and 7 August 2020. Ad26.COV2.S was a replication-incompetent adenovirus type 26 vector that expressed a prefusion-stabilized SARS-CoV-2 spike protein derived from the original Wuhan strain. About this clone: There is no known antigen for this receptor. Within one base of it there is no much larger clone, and no base qualities were kept.

CDR1 and CDR2 are drawn from the germline V gene: SGHRS, YFSETQ. The CDR3, from cysteine to phenylalanine, totals 16 residues. The only DNA kept is the CDR3, 48 bases in frame from the first base. Between the V and J ends, shortened by 3 bases and 2 bases respectively, the junction contains 17 bases. TCRbeta CDR3 regions were sequenced with the immunoSEQ Assay. After extraction, genomic DNA underwent amplification by bias-controlled multiplex PCR, followed by high-throughput sequencing. As for the authors' bioinformatics: To quantify the absolute abundance of every unique TCRbeta CDR3 region, sequences were collapsed and filtered. Usable DNA was measured by amplifying reference genes present in all nucleated cells, and TCRbeta template counts were normalized to that usable DNA to estimate T cell fraction. Repertoire TCRs were annotated as SARS-CoV-2-specific by exact matching of V gene, CDR3 amino acid sequence and J gene to a known reactive TCR set. The reference SARS-CoV-2 TCR set was derived from MIRA and filtered for enrichment in COVID-19-positive ImmuneCODE repertoires, a step that removed public or cross-reactive TCRs. Using the MIRA antigens, annotated TCRs were further analysed by specific ORF or by position within an ORF. Breadth was defined as the number of annotated unique rearrangements divided by the total number of unique productive rearrangements, and depth was defined as the summed frequency of the annotated unique rearrangements. Two-sided Wilcoxon rank-sum tests were applied when comparing TCR breadth between groups. Sourced from immuneACCESS, this table was stored by TCRdb with only in-frame sequences that have V and J called. A share of the clones is absent; for the studies checked, an unresolved V gene accounts for under half, and the remainder has no known explanation. That table gives V, J and clone size, and the DNA gave D and trimming. The sample contains around 300,000 clones, 90% of them found a single time. The top ten clones comprise around 5.5% of the sample.

General study outcomes and caveats: After vaccination, spike-specific CD8+ and CD4+ T cell responses were reported to show substantial breadth. Ad26.COV2.S recipients had higher spike-specific TCR breadth than placebo recipients (P = 0.0014). It was noted by the authors that total T cell responses may have been underestimated by the TCR breadth and depth analyses. Comparable non-spike TCR breadth was observed between vaccine and placebo recipients, consistent with only spike being contained in the vaccine. The study was not powered for comparison of responses between vaccine doses or regimens.

Recombination connected TRBV5-1 to TRBJ1-1, and TRBD1 may be the D gene, going by 5 matching bases. The sequences come from peripheral blood, collected in a trial of Ad26.COV2.S vaccine versus placebo. The origin of this receptor is a person aged 18-60 years who received the Ad26.COV2.S COVID-19 vaccine or a placebo. The nucleotide sequence is given as TGCGCCAGCAGCTCGGGACGTGAGAGGGCTAACACTGAAGCTTTCTTT. Translated, this gives CASSSGRERANTEAFF.